This T cell receptor beta chain originates from a study of CXCR3-negative and CXCR3-positive naive CD8 T cells. Points from the study as a whole: Higher TRB CDR3 hydrophobicity marked CXCR3-positive naive cells relative to CXCR3-negative naive cells. Researchers reported similar TRBV-TRBJ usage in naive CXCR3-negative and CXCR3-positive cells, though memory differed. Memory CD8+ cells showed much lower diversity, while both naive subsets displayed comparably high diversity.

In triplicate, each CD8+ T cell subset was sorted at under 350,000 cells per replicate. Naive CD8+ T cells showed CD45RO-CCR7+CD27+CD95-. Comments on this clonotype: Its antigen is unidentified.

Preparation of TRB cDNA libraries relied on 5' RACE carrying UMI labels. TCRdb re-called the 5' RACE reads and catalogs CDR3 proteins one per entry, DNA excluded. This table lists some 140,000 distinct CDR3 sequences. CDR1 SGDLS and CDR2 YYNGEE come from the germline V gene. This CDR3 has 14 amino acids. Sequencing was performed on naive CXCR3+ CD8+ T cells from blood. Stated subset: CD45RO-CCR7+CD27+CD95- naive CD8+ T cells expressing CXCR3 (TNR3+). V usage is TRBV9 and J usage is TRBJ2-3; TCRdb returns TRBD1, unconfirmable since there is no DNA. This TCR was sampled from a human donor in good health. Some clones in this sample may be carry-over from other donors' samples. The CDR3 is CASSGRDYTDTQYF.